These T cell receptor beta chains were read from a single sample in a study of spatial heterogeneity in lung cancer. In TCRdb, the 5' RACE reads were re-called with MiXCR into one record per CDR3 protein. The sample includes 9,500 to 10,000 distinct CDR3 sequences, 6.3% of them seen just once. Sequencing used lung tumor tissue, obtained at surgery. These TCRs come from a female donor with early-stage non-small cell lung cancer. Both conserved end residues are trimmed from each CDR3.

J gene: TRBJ1-2; V gene: TRBV7-2; CDR3 protein: ASSRDLAGLYGYT
J gene: TRBJ2-3; V gene: TRBV11-2; CDR3 protein: ASSLEGPTDTQY
J gene: TRBJ1-5; V gene: TRBV7-8; CDR3 protein: ASSFSGQSNQPQH
J gene: TRBJ2-6; V gene: TRBV28; CDR3 protein: ASSPRGGAVSGANVLT
J gene: TRBJ1-4; V gene: TRBV25-1; CDR3 protein: ASSEPLEQGSSEKLF
J gene: TRBJ2-6; V gene: TRBV5-4; CDR3 protein: ASSPGTGGGEANVLT
J gene: TRBJ2-6; V gene: TRBV20-1; CDR3 protein: SARTGTPNSGANVLT
J gene: TRBJ2-3; V gene: TRBV28; CDR3 protein: ASSSSGRARWTQY
J gene: TRBJ1-6; V gene: TRBV7-2; CDR3 protein: ASSFQGWDSPLH
J gene: TRBJ1-1; V gene: TRBV4-3; CDR3 protein: ASSQVTRTEAF
J gene: TRBJ2-5; V gene: TRBV7-8; CDR3 protein: ASSLGLAGGGGETQY
J gene: TRBJ1-1; V gene: TRBV7-2; CDR3 protein: ASSSLGGGSTEAF
J gene: TRBJ1-1; V gene: TRBV11-3; CDR3 protein: ASSLTMDTEAF
J gene: TRBJ2-5; V gene: TRBV15; CDR3 protein: ATSRTAPRETQY
J gene: TRBJ2-3; V gene: TRBV7-2; CDR3 protein: ASNRGADTQY
J gene: TRBJ1-4; V gene: TRBV3-1; CDR3 protein: ASSQEGPGGLEKLF
J gene: TRBJ2-3; V gene: TRBV19; CDR3 protein: ASSPHGDTQY
J gene: TRBJ2-3; V gene: TRBV9; CDR3 protein: ASSVESTDTDTQY
J gene: TRBJ2-1; V gene: TRBV7-2; CDR3 protein: ASSLVGGQSYNEQF
J gene: TRBJ2-4; V gene: TRBV12-3/TRBV12-4; CDR3 protein: ASSFFTGNGIQY
J gene: TRBJ2-1; V gene: TRBV6-6; CDR3 protein: ASSEGLAGEHPYNEQF
J gene: TRBJ1-1; V gene: TRBV18; CDR3 protein: ASSPYGSNTEAF
J gene: TRBJ2-1; V gene: TRBV20-1; CDR3 protein: SATPNSVGEQF
J gene: TRBJ2-7; V gene: TRBV6-2/TRBV6-3; CDR3 protein: ASSYGTYEQY
J gene: TRBJ2-1; V gene: TRBV11-2; CDR3 protein: ASSKDGLAPDEQF
J gene: TRBJ2-5; V gene: TRBV28; CDR3 protein: ASISGGSAQETQY
J gene: TRBJ2-7; V gene: TRBV27; CDR3 protein: ASKGRVYEQY
J gene: TRBJ2-1; V gene: TRBV5-6; CDR3 protein: ASSPKTGLVDYNEQF
J gene: TRBJ2-3; V gene: TRBV11-1; CDR3 protein: ASSSTAPGQRSTDTQY
J gene: TRBJ2-3; V gene: TRBV11-2; CDR3 protein: ASSKTGTGWGDTQY
J gene: TRBJ1-5; V gene: TRBV6-5; CDR3 protein: ASSTTDSRNQPQH
J gene: TRBJ1-6; V gene: TRBV7-2; CDR3 protein: ASSRTGTVNSPLH
J gene: TRBJ1-1; V gene: TRBV30; CDR3 protein: AWSTGGSQGGTEAF
J gene: TRBJ2-1; V gene: TRBV3-1; CDR3 protein: ASSLTDRASNEQF
J gene: TRBJ1-2; V gene: TRBV29-1; CDR3 protein: SVEDWFSGRVVGYGYT
J gene: TRBJ2-1; V gene: TRBV3-1; CDR3 protein: ASSQVSSFFYNEQF
J gene: TRBJ1-4; V gene: TRBV28; CDR3 protein: ASSLSEKLF
J gene: TRBJ1-2; V gene: TRBV12-3/TRBV12-4; CDR3 protein: ASSYEGMGYGYT
J gene: TRBJ1-5; V gene: TRBV28; CDR3 protein: ASSFAGRQPQH
J gene: TRBJ1-1; V gene: TRBV19; CDR3 protein: ASSISRSANTEAF
J gene: TRBJ2-5; V gene: TRBV11-2; CDR3 protein: ASSSRGRDGKETQY
J gene: TRBJ1-2; V gene: TRBV27; CDR3 protein: ASSFKPGDLYGYT
J gene: TRBJ2-7; V gene: TRBV20-1; CDR3 protein: SARVGGAGGYEQY
J gene: TRBJ1-5; V gene: TRBV24-1; CDR3 protein: ATSDFQTGSNQPQH
J gene: TRBJ2-7; V gene: TRBV29-1; CDR3 protein: SVRTSGSYEQY
J gene: TRBJ2-3; V gene: TRBV24-1; CDR3 protein: ATSDSTRGRGIGTDTQY
J gene: TRBJ2-3; V gene: TRBV6-1; CDR3 protein: ASSEYNTDTQY
J gene: TRBJ2-3; V gene: TRBV6-1; CDR3 protein: ATRESGGYTDTQY
J gene: TRBJ2-1; V gene: TRBV20-1; CDR3 protein: SASSDYNEQF
J gene: TRBJ2-7; V gene: TRBV15; CDR3 protein: ATSRDGYGGRVFFH
J gene: TRBJ2-7; V gene: TRBV12-3/TRBV12-4; CDR3 protein: ASSLQLGEQY
J gene: TRBJ2-2; V gene: TRBV15; CDR3 protein: ATSRGLAGISTGELF
J gene: TRBJ2-3; V gene: TRBV7-8; CDR3 protein: ASSPPSGKADTQY
J gene: TRBJ2-2; V gene: TRBV12-3/TRBV12-4; CDR3 protein: ASRTPVSTGELF
J gene: TRBJ1-5; V gene: TRBV7-9; CDR3 protein: ASSFPGDQPQH